This T cell receptor beta chain comes out of a study of T-cell reconstitution after alpha-beta-depleted transplantation in children listed by TCRdb under 2016. About the full investigation: The study quantitatively tracked T-cell immune reconstitution after TCRalphabeta/CD19-depleted allogeneic hematopoietic cell transplantation in children using TCR repertoire profiling. Broader findings and caveats from the paper: In some patients, the high TCRbeta diversity seen at day 60 was put down to recipient T cells and intrathymic progenitors that had survived conditioning. Over the following months the frequencies of hyperexpanded clones went down, and after one year T-cell counts and TCRbeta diversity were mostly credited to newly produced T cells. Apparently early alphabetaT-cell count recovery about two months after transplant reportedly relied on only several hundred rapidly expanded clones derived from non-depleted graft cells.

The treatment or condition label, as the study defines it: allogeneic hematopoietic cell transplantation with graft depleted of TCRalphabeta T cells and CD19 B cells. The children who served as transplant recipients had been given grafts of TCRalphabeta/CD19-depleted allogeneic hematopoietic cells. Notes on this clonotype: It lacks a known antigen. No much larger clone is present one base from it, and per-base qualities are unavailable.

The CDR3 holds 17 amino acids from the cysteine to the phenylalanine. This entry keeps only the CDR3 DNA: 51 bases, framed from base 1. CDR1 and CDR2, looked up from the germline V gene (reference sequence), are SEHNR and FQNEAQ. The V end gives up 5 bases and the J end 4 bases, leaving 10 bases in the junction not matched to a gene. Library preparation was by PCR. The sequencing machine was an Illumina HiSeq 2500. TCR library preparation used molecular barcoding, with unique molecular identifiers applied to normalize quantification of the TCRbeta repertoire. TCRdb took the public reads, trimmed them with fastp at Q25, ran MiXCR for clone calling and kept in-frame beta chains. Merged by CDR3 protein, the rows form single entries marked with the most common genes and DNA. The sample table contains roughly 490,000 distinct CDR3 sequences; only one count was recorded for about 10% of them. Approximately 14% of the sample is in the top ten clones.

This material consisted of PBMCs, mostly from graft donor cells, taken 180 days after TCRalphabeta/CD19-depleted stem cell transplant. This receptor was taken from a female patient aged 2-9 years who had a stem cell transplant for aplastic anemia, so the T cells may come from the graft donor. The chain is made from TRBV7-9 and TRBJ2-3, with 12 central nucleotides matching TRBD2. In nucleotide form, the sequence is TGTGCCAGCAGCCAACTGACTAGCGGGAGTTTTTCAGATACGCAGTATTTT. Its translation reads: CASSQLTSGSFSDTQYF. Full variable domain (CDR3 extended with the reference TRBV7-9 and TRBJ2-3 proteins): DTGVSQNPRHKITKRGQNVTFRCDPISEHNRLYWYRQTLGQGPEFLTYFQNEAQLEKSRLLSDRFSAERPKGSFSTLEIQRTEQGDSAMYLCASSQLTSGSFSDTQYFGPGTRLTVL.